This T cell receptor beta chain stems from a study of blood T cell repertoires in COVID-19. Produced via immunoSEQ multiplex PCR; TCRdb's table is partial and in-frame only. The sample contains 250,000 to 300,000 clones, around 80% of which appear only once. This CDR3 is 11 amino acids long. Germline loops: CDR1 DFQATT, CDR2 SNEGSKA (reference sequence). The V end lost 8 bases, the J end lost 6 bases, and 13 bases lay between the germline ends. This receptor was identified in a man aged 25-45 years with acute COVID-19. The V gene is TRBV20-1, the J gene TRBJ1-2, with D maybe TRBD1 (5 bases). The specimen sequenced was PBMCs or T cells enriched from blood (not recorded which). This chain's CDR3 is CSYWGRDGYTF. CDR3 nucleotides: TGCAGTTATTGGGGGAGGGATGGCTACACCTTC.